This record looks at one T cell receptor (beta chain) sequence and its context. Profiling relied on immunoSEQ multiplex PCR, and the TCRdb table lists in-frame clones only, not all of them. This table holds about 150,000 clones, around 83% found once. This specimen belongs to a study of blood T cell repertoires in COVID-19. CDR3 size: 12 residues. Germline values: CDR1 SNHLY, CDR2 FYNNEI. Trimming pared 4 bases from V and 2 bases from J, leaving 6 bases between. The genes are TRBV2 and TRBJ2-7, with D possibly matching TRBD1 (6 bases). The clonotype comes from an older woman with acute or convalescent COVID-19. The specimen was peripheral blood. The CDR3 here is CASSGTAYEQYF. Here the CDR3 DNA reads TGTGCCAGCAGTGGGACAGCCTACGAGCAGTACTTC.